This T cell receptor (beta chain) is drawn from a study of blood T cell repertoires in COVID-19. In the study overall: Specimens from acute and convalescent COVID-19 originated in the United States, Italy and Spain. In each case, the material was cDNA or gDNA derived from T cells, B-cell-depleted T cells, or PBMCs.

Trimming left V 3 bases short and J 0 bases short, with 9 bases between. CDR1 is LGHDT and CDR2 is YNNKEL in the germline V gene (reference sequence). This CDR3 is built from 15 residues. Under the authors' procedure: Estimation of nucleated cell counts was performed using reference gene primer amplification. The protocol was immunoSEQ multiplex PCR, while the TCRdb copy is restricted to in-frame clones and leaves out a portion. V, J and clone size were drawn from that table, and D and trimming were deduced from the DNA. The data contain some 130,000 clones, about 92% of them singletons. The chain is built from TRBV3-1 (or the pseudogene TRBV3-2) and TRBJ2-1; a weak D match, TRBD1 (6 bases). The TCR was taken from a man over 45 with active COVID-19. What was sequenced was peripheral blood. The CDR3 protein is CASSHSRGSYNEQFF. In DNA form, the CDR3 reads TGTGCCAGCAGCCACTCCAGGGGCTCCTACAATGAGCAGTTCTTC.